A selection of T cell receptor beta chains follows, all from one sample in a study of a mutant IDH1 vaccine in newly diagnosed glioma. No antigen has been identified for these receptors. Only in-frame clones appear in the TCRdb table, and some are missing; sequencing was by immunoSEQ multiplex PCR. The repertoire holds about 47,000 clones, with approximately 90% as singletons. The sample in question was PBMCs, obtained from a glioma patient whose treatment included an IDH1 peptide vaccine. These receptors came from a woman in her thirties or forties with glioma. The CDR3 runs from the conserved cysteine through the conserved F or W. The D gene is left open where the match is weak. The size entry is marked missing in some rows and otherwise reads once, few, many or a size class.

D,J,size,V,DNA,CDR3
.,TRBJ2-2,.,TRBV6-5,TGTGCCAGCAGTCGCACGGGCGGGGAGCTGTTTTTT,CASSRTGGELFF
.,TRBJ1-3,.,TRBV19,TGTGCCAGTAGGCAAACACTTGGAAACACCATATATTTT,CASRQTLGNTIYF
.,TRBJ2-7,.,TRBV19,TGTGCCAGTAGTATAGGGACAGTGGGCTACGAGCAGTACTTC,CASSIGTVGYEQYF
.,TRBJ2-1,.,TRBV30,TGTGCCTGGAGTTCGGTGGATGAGCAGTTCTTC,CAWSSVDEQFF
TRBD1,TRBJ2-7,once,TRBV18,TGTGCCAGCTCGGTTACCGGGACAGTCTACGAGCAGTACTTC,CASSVTGTVYEQYF
.,TRBJ1-6,.,TRBV2,TGTGCCAGCAAGGGCCAGGTTAATTCACCCCTCCACTTT,CASKGQVNSPLHF
.,TRBJ2-7,.,TRBV6-1,TGTGCCAGCACACTCACCCATGGGCTCTACGAGCAGTACTTC,CASTLTHGLYEQYF
.,TRBJ1-1,.,TRBV25-1,TGTGCCAGCAGTACCCCCGACAGGTTGGGGGCTGAAGCTTTCTTT,CASSTPDRLGAEAFF
TRBD1,TRBJ2-6,once,TRBV9,TGTGCCAGCAGCTTCCGGGACAGGGACTACTCTGGGGCCAACGTCCTGACTTTC,CASSFRDRDYSGANVLTF
TRBD1,TRBJ2-1,.,TRBV6-8,TGTGCCAGCAGTTACTCCTTCGAGGCAGGGGGATACAATGAGCAGTTCTTC,CASSYSFEAGGYNEQFF
.,TRBJ1-2,.,TRBV25-1,TGTGCCAGCAGTGGAAGCGGTTTAGGGGGCTACACCTTC,CASSGSGLGGYTF
TRBD2,TRBJ2-3,.,TRBV5-4,TGTGCCAGCAGCAAGGGACTAGCGGAAAGCACAGATACGCAGTATTTT,CASSKGLAESTDTQYF
.,TRBJ1-1,.,TRBV7-9,TGTGCCAGCAGCTGGCTAGGGGGGAGGGGTGAAGCTTTCTTT,CASSWLGGRGEAFF
.,TRBJ2-1,.,TRBV29-1,TGCAGCGTTGCGATAGGCTATGAGCAGTTCTTC,CSVAIGYEQFF
TRBD1,TRBJ2-1,.,TRBV5-1,TGCGCCAGCAGCTTATCCGGGACAGGTTCAAATGAGCAGTTCTTC,CASSLSGTGSNEQFF
TRBD1,TRBJ1-4,.,TRBV30,TGTGCCTGGAGTTCAGGCAGGGGGGTCGGAACTAATGAAAAACTGTTTTTT,CAWSSGRGVGTNEKLFF
.,TRBJ1-2,.,TRBV4-3,TGCGCCAGCAGCCAAGTCGTGACAGAACTCTTAAACTATGGCTACACCTTC,CASSQVVTELLNYGYTF
.,TRBJ2-7,.,TRBV7-2,TGTGCCAGCAGCTCCCAGGACGCCGTCTGGGAGCAGTACTTC,CASSSQDAVWEQYF
.,TRBJ1-1,medium-sized,TRBV7-9,TGTGCCAGCATCCCCCCCGTGTCGGGGACTGAAGCTTTCTTT,CASIPPVSGTEAFF
.,TRBJ2-5,.,TRBV5-1,TGCGCCAGCAGTTTTCAGGTCGAGCAAGAGACCCAGTACTTC,CASSFQVEQETQYF
.,TRBJ2-7,.,TRBV27,TGTGCCAGCAGTAGAAGGGGTAGTATGCACGAGCAGTACTTC,CASSRRGSMHEQYF
.,TRBJ1-3,once,TRBV5-4,TGTGCCAGCAGCCGACGGACGGACTCTGGAAACACCATATATTTT,CASSRRTDSGNTIYF
TRBD1,TRBJ2-1,once,TRBV15,TGTGCCACCAGCGCCGGGACAGCCGACCACAATGAGCAGTTCTTC,CATSAGTADHNEQFF
.,TRBJ1-1,.,TRBV6-5,TGTGCCAGCAGTTACTCGCCAGTATGGGGCGGTGAAGCTTTCTTT,CASSYSPVWGGEAFF
.,TRBJ1-2,once,TRBV29-1,TGCAGCGTTTCTAGGGCCGGGGACTATGGCTACACCTTC,CSVSRAGDYGYTF
.,TRBJ1-2,.,TRBV6-1,TGTGCCAGCAGTGGGACAAGGAACTATGGCTACACCTTC,CASSGTRNYGYTF
.,TRBJ2-7,.,TRBV9,TGTGCCAGCAGTCGTAGTGGGACTCCCCCGGTAATGTACTTC,CASSRSGTPPVMYF
.,TRBJ1-5,.,TRBV6-6,TGTGCCAGCAGTTTAGGGGGGAGTAATAGCAATCAGCCCCAGCATTTT,CASSLGGSNSNQPQHF
.,TRBJ1-4,.,TRBV28,TGTGCCAGCAGTTTAGGGCAGGGAAAAAAACTGTTTTTT,CASSLGQGKKLFF
TRBD1,TRBJ2-5,.,TRBV5-4,TGTGCCAGCAGCTTTTCAGGGGGCGACCAAGAGACCCAGTACTTC,CASSFSGGDQETQYF
TRBD2,TRBJ2-3,.,TRBV7-2,TGTGCCAGCAGCTTAGTTGGCGGGGGGGCGGGAGATACGCAGTATTTT,CASSLVGGGAGDTQYF
TRBD1,TRBJ1-5,.,TRBV6-6,TGTGCCAGCAGTTACCCACGACCAGGGGGCGATCAGCCCCAGCATTTT,CASSYPRPGGDQPQHF
.,TRBJ2-7,once,TRBV10-2,TGCGCCAGCAGTGTTAACCGGGGTAACGAGCAGTACTTC,CASSVNRGNEQYF
.,TRBJ2-7,.,TRBV5-4,TGTGCCAGCAGCTACGGACAGGGAGGGAGCTACGAGCAGTACTTC,CASSYGQGGSYEQYF
.,TRBJ2-5,.,TRBV12-5,TGTGCTAGCTCCAGGACGGGGGAGACCCAGTACTTC,CASSRTGETQYF
.,TRBJ1-2,once,TRBV6-5,TGTGCCAGCAGCGGAACACAGAACTATGGCTACACCTTC,CASSGTQNYGYTF
.,TRBJ2-1,.,TRBV6-1,TGTGCCAGCAGTGATTGGGGCCCTCCCGGGCGTTTGGACAATGAGCAGTTCTTC,CASSDWGPPGRLDNEQFF
.,TRBJ2-7,.,TRBV10-3,TGTGCCATCAGTGGACAAGGAGGATACGAGCAGTACTTC,CAISGQGGYEQYF
.,TRBJ1-1,.,TRBV10-3,TGTGCCATCAGTGGGGAGGGGGGCGAAGCTTTCTTT,CAISGEGGEAFF
.,TRBJ2-7,.,TRBV7-3,TGTGCCAGCAGCCTCGGACGTGTATACGAGCAGTACTTC,CASSLGRVYEQYF
.,TRBJ2-3,.,TRBV4-3,TGCGCCAGCAGCCATGGGGATAGCGAGGGCACAGATACGCAGTATTTT,CASSHGDSEGTDTQYF
.,TRBJ2-3,once,TRBV4-3,TGCGCCAGCAGCCTGAGGGGGGGGCCCACAGATACGCAGTATTTT,CASSLRGGPTDTQYF
.,TRBJ2-6,.,TRBV20-1,TGCAGTGCCACCCGGGCCAACGTCCTGACTTTC,CSATRANVLTF
TRBD1,TRBJ2-7,.,TRBV28,TGTGCCAGCAGTCTAACCGGGACAGGGCACTCCTACGAGCAGTACTTC,CASSLTGTGHSYEQYF
.,TRBJ1-2,.,TRBV29-1,TGCAGCGTTGAAGATGCCTCCTACGGAGCTACCCCCCATGGCTACACCTTC,CSVEDASYGATPHGYTF
TRBD2,TRBJ2-3,.,TRBV4-1,TGCGCCAGCAGCCAAAAAGGGACTAGCGGGAGTAGGTCCTGGGTGGATACGCAGTATTTT,CASSQKGTSGSRSWVDTQYF
.,TRBJ1-4,.,TRBV25-1,TGTGCCACACACCGGGACGAAAATGAAAAACTGTTTTTT,CATHRDENEKLFF
.,TRBJ2-4,.,TRBV14,TGTGCCAGCAGCCAAGACGCAGCCGTAGGGTACATTCAGTACTTC,CASSQDAAVGYIQYF
.,TRBJ1-2,few,TRBV10-3,TGTGCCATCCGGGGAGCCAACTATGGCTACACCTTC,CAIRGANYGYTF
TRBD1,TRBJ1-5,.,TRBV6-5,TGTGCCAGCAGTTACGGACAGGGGAGTCAGCCCCAGCATTTT,CASSYGQGSQPQHF
TRBD2,TRBJ2-7,.,TRBV6-5,TGTGCCAGCAGTATAAACGGGGGGGCAATGAACGAGCAGTACTTC,CASSINGGAMNEQYF
TRBD2,TRBJ2-7,.,TRBV28,TGTGCCAGCGCCCCGGGACTAGCGAATGACTACGAGCAGTACTTC,CASAPGLANDYEQYF
TRBD2,TRBJ2-2,.,TRBV7-8,TGTGCCAGCAGCCGATTAGCGGGAGTGAACACCGGGGAGCTGTTTTTT,CASSRLAGVNTGELFF
TRBD1,TRBJ2-7,.,TRBV6-5,TGTGCCAGCAGTTACACAGGGGTTGACTCCTACGAGCAGTACTTC,CASSYTGVDSYEQYF
.,TRBJ2-3,.,TRBV10-3,TGTGCCAGGAGCACAGATACGCAGTATTTT,CARSTDTQYF
.,TRBJ1-6,few,TRBV7-2,TGTGCCAGCAGCCCCCGGGTAGGGCGGTCCTATAATTCACCCCTCCACTTT,CASSPRVGRSYNSPLHF
.,TRBJ2-5,.,TRBV5-5,TGTGCCAGCAGCCTCTTGAGGGGGGGCTCCCAAGAGACCCAGTACTTC,CASSLLRGGSQETQYF
TRBD1,TRBJ2-3,.,TRBV10-3,TGTGCCATCAGTGGAGGAGAGGGGGCCGCAGATACGCAGTATTTT,CAISGGEGAADTQYF
.,TRBJ2-3,.,TRBV23-1,TGCGCTGGGGATACGCAGTATTTT,CAGDTQYF
TRBD2,TRBJ2-7,.,TRBV4-1,TGCGCCAGCAGCCAGGGGACTAGCGGAACCTACGAGCAGTACTTC,CASSQGTSGTYEQYF